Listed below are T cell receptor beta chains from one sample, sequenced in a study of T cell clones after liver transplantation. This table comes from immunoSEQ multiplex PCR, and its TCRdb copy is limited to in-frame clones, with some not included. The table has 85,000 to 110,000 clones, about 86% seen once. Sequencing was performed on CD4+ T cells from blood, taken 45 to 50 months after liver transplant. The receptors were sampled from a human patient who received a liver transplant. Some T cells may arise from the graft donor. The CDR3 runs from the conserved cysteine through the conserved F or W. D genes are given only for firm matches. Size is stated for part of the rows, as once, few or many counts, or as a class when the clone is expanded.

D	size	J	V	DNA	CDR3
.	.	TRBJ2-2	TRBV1	TGCACCAGCAGCCAAGAGGGGACCGGGGAGCTGTTTTTT	CTSSQEGTGELFF
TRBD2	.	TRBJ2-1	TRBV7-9	TGTGCCAGCAGCTTAAGCGGGGGGTTCTATGAGCAGTTCTTC	CASSLSGGFYEQFF
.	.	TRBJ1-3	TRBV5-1	TGCGCCAGCAGCTTGCGAGGCAGCTCTGGAAACACCATATATTTT	CASSLRGSSGNTIYF
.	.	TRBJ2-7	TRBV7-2	TGTGCCAGCAGCGGAGGGGGCGTACGCTACGAGCAGTACTTC	CASSGGGVRYEQYF
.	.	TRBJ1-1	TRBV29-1	TGCAGCGTAGTCTCAAGGAAGTACACTGAAGCTTTCTTT	CSVVSRKYTEAFF
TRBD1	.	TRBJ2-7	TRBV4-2	TGTGCCAGCAGCCATGGGACAGGGAATGACCTCGCCTCAAGCTCCTACGAGCAGTACTTC	CASSHGTGNDLASSSYEQYF
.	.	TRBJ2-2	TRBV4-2	TGTGCCAGCAGCCAGGCGAGGGGCACCGGGGAGCTGTTTTTT	CASSQARGTGELFF
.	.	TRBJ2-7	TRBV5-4	TGTGCCAGCAGCTTCTTTCAAGTTGCCTTGGAGCAGTACTTC	CASSFFQVALEQYF
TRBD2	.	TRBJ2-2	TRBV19	TGTGCCAGTAGTTCCCGACTAGCGGGAGGTACCGGGGAGCTGTTTTTT	CASSSRLAGGTGELFF
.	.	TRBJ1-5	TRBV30	TGTGCCTGGAGTGAACAGGGCAATCAGCCCCAGCATTTT	CAWSEQGNQPQHF
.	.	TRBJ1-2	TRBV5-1	TGCGCCAGCAGCTTGGGGCTAGCTGACAGAAATGGCTACACCTTC	CASSLGLADRNGYTF
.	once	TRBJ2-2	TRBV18	TGTGCCAGCGAGGGCATAACCGGGGAGCTGTTTTTT	CASEGITGELFF
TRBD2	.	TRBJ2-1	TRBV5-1	TGCGCCAGCAGTCCCGGGACTAGCAGGGTCGAGCAGTTCTTC	CASSPGTSRVEQFF
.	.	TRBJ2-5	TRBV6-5	TGTGCCAGCAGTTACTCGAGTGGGGGTAGGGAGACCCAGTACTTC	CASSYSSGGRETQYF
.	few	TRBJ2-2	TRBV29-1	TGCAGCGTTGAGGACGGCCTGAACACCGGGGAGCTGTTTTTT	CSVEDGLNTGELFF
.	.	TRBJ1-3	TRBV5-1	TGCGCCAGCAGACTGTCCGCCATCTCTGGAAACACCATATATTTT	CASRLSAISGNTIYF
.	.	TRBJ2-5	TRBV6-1	TGTGCCAGCCCATCTGGGGTCCAAGAGACCCAGTACTTC	CASPSGVQETQYF
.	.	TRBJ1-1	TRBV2	TGTGCCTCGAGAGGACAGCTGAACACTGAAGCTTTCTTT	CASRGQLNTEAFF
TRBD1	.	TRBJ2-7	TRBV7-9	TGTGCCAGCAGCACAGGACAGGTTCACTACGAGCAGTACTTC	CASSTGQVHYEQYF
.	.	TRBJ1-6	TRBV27	TGTGCCAGCAGAAACAGGGTAGGGTCACCCCTCCACTTT	CASRNRVGSPLHF
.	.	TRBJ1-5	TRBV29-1	TGCAGCGTTGACCAGGGGCCTAATCAGCCCCAGCATTTT	CSVDQGPNQPQHF
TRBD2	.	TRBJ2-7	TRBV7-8	TGTGCCAGCAGCTTAGAAGCGGGAAGCTCCTACGAGCAGTACTTC	CASSLEAGSSYEQYF
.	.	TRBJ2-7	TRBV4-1	TGCGCCAGCAGCCAGGCGGGGACCTACGAGCAGTACTTC	CASSQAGTYEQYF
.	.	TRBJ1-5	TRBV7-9	TGTGCCAGCAGCTTAGGTGCGGGGATGATCAATCAGCCCCAGCATTTT	CASSLGAGMINQPQHF
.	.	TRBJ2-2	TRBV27	TGTGCCAGCAGTTTGGGGGCGAACACCGGGGAGCTGTTTTTT	CASSLGANTGELFF
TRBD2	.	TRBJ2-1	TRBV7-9	TGTGCCAGCAGCTTGTCGCTAGCGGGGTTCGACAATGAGCAGTTCTTC	CASSLSLAGFDNEQFF
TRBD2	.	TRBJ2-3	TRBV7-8	TGTGCCAGCAGTAGCCCCGGGAGGTTACCCACAGATACGCAGTATTTT	CASSSPGRLPTDTQYF
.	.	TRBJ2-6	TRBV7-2	TGTGCCAGCAGCTCCTTCGCGCTAGCTTCCGGGGCCAACGTCCTGACTTTC	CASSSFALASGANVLTF
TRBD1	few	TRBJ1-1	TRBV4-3	TGCGCCAGCAGCCAAGGGGTTGGACAGGGAGGGACTGAAGCTTTCTTT	CASSQGVGQGGTEAFF
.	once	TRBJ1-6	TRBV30	TGTGCCTGGAGATTGACAGGTATCAGCAATTCACCCCTCCACTTT	CAWRLTGISNSPLHF
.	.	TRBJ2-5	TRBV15	TGTGCCACCAGCAGAGACCCGGAAGAGACCCAGTACTTC	CATSRDPEETQYF
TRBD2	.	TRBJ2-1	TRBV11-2	TGTGCCAGCAGCTTAACGCGAGCGGGAGGCGGGGGGAGTGAGCAGTTCTTC	CASSLTRAGGGGSEQFF
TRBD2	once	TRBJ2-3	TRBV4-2	TGTGCCAGCAGCCAAGAATGGACTAGCGGCCTTGAGGATACGCAGTATTTT	CASSQEWTSGLEDTQYF
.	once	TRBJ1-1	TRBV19	TGTGCCAGTAGTAACCGACAGAAACACACTGAAGCTTTCTTT	CASSNRQKHTEAFF
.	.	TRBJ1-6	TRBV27	TGTGCCAGCAGTTCCTCCAGGGGTTCCTATAATTCACCCCTCCACTTT	CASSSSRGSYNSPLHF
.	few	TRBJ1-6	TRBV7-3	TGTGCCAGCAGCTTAACAGCGCAGGGGTATAATTCACCCCTCCACTTT	CASSLTAQGYNSPLHF
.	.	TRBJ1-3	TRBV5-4	TGTGCCAGCAGCTTACAGGGTCCGTCAGGAAACACCATATATTTT	CASSLQGPSGNTIYF
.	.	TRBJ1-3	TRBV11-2	TGTGCCAGCAGCCGACAGGCAAACACCATATATTTT	CASSRQANTIYF
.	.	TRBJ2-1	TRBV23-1	TGCGCCAGCAGTCTTCAAAGGAATGAGCAGTTCTTC	CASSLQRNEQFF
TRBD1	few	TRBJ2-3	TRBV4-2	TGTGCCAGCAGCCAAGGGGCCCAGGGGGCCGGGAAGACAGATACGCAGTATTTT	CASSQGAQGAGKTDTQYF
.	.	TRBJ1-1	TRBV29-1	TGCAGCCTTTCTCCCCTCGGCCTGAACACTGAAGCTTTCTTT	CSLSPLGLNTEAFF
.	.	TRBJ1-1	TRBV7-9	TGTGCCAGCAGCTTCCTTAACACTGAAGCTTTCTTT	CASSFLNTEAFF
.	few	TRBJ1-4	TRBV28	TGTGCCAGCTGGGGGGAGGGTGAAAAACTGTTTTTT	CASWGEGEKLFF
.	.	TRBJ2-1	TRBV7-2	TGTGCCAGCAGCTCGGGTTCACTAGGGTGGCAGTTCTTC	CASSSGSLGWQFF
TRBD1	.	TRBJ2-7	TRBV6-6	TGTGCCAGCAGTCAAACAGGGGGTGTGTACGAGCAGTACTTC	CASSQTGGVYEQYF
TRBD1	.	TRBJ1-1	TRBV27	TGTGCCAGCAGGCCAACAGGGGTAAAAGCTGGCACTGAAGCTTTCTTT	CASRPTGVKAGTEAFF
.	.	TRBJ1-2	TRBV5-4	TGCGCCAGCAGCCAAGAGGCGGACAGCGCTCAATTCTATGGCTACACCTTC	CASSQEADSAQFYGYTF
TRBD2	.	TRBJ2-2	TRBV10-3	TGTGCCATCAAGGCGGGAGGGCCGGTAACCGGGGAGCTGTTTTTT	CAIKAGGPVTGELFF
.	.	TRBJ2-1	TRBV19	TGTGCCAGTAGTAAGGGGCCTTACAATGAGCAGTTCTTC	CASSKGPYNEQFF
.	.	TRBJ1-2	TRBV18	TGTGCCAGCTCACCGCAAGGGCGGAACTATGGCTACACCTTC	CASSPQGRNYGYTF
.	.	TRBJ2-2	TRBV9	TGTGCCAGCAGCGAGACAGTTACGAACACCGGGGAGCTGTTTTTT	CASSETVTNTGELFF
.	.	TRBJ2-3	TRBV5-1	TGCGCCAGCAAGGACCCGGGCCGCACAGATACGCAGTATTTT	CASKDPGRTDTQYF
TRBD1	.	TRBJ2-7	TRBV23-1	TGCGCCAGCAGTCAATCAATTGGGACAGGGGGTTCGGGCGAGCAGTACTTC	CASSQSIGTGGSGEQYF